This T cell receptor beta chain was documented in a study of OX40 agonist ivuxolimab in advanced cancers. Study-wide background: Enrollees could have had prior anti-PD-1, anti-PD-L1 or anti-CTLA-4 therapy, which around 40% had received.

Using immunoSEQ multiplex PCR, the repertoire was profiled, and TCRdb retains in-frame clones only, with some absent. This table holds tens of thousands of clones, 65% to 90% found once. Note on this clone: Its cognate antigen is unknown.

Study-wide results and limits: On average, CD8+ T cells showed a greater number of expanded clones than CD4+. Antigen specificity was not determined for the expanded peripheral T cells.

This TCR came from an adult with an advanced solid tumor such as melanoma, head and neck, liver or kidney cancer. The sequencing here drew on CD4+ or CD8+ T cells sorted from blood, taken in a trial of the OX40 agonist ivuxolimab.

The CDR3, as DNA: TGTGCCAGCAGTTTAACTGGGGCGGGAGGCTACACCTTC. Residues: CASSLTGAGGYTF. The chain carries TRBV27 and TRBJ1-2; tentative D call: TRBD1 (5 bases). CDR3 length equals 13 residues. Per germline, CDR1 MNHEY and CDR2 SMNVEV (reference sequence). V lost 2 bases and J 8 bases, leaving 12 bases between the germline ends.